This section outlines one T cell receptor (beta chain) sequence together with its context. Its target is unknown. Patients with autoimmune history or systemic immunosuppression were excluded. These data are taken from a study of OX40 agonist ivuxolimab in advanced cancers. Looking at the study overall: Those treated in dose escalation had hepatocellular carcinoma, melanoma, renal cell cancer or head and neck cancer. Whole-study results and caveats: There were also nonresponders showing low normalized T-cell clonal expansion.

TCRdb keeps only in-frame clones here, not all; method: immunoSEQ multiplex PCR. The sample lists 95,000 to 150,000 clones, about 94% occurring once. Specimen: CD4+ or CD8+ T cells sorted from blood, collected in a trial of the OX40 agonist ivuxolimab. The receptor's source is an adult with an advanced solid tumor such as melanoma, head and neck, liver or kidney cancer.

The CDR3 region is CASSRTGRETQYF. The CDR3 nucleotides read TGTGCCAGCAGCCGGACAGGGCGGGAGACCCAGTACTTC. J is TRBJ2-5 and V is TRBV5-6; 8 nucleotides match TRBD1. The ends lost 4 bases at V and 5 bases at J; junction bases unmatched: 4. The CDR3 runs 13 residues. Germline-derived CDR1 and CDR2 are SGHDT and YYEEEE.